This TCR beta chain was recovered during a study of technical replicates of blood from a few donors. TCRdb keeps only in-frame clones here, not all; method: immunoSEQ multiplex PCR. The sample includes about 74,000 clones, roughly four fifths seen only once; the top ten take approximately 4%. Germline CDR1 and CDR2: SGHRS and YFSETQ. The CDR3 consists of 14 residues. Trimming removed 4 bases from V and 8 bases from J; junction bases left unmatched: 7. The chain is built from TRBV5-1 and TRBJ1-2; 11 nucleotides agree with TRBD1. Sequenced material: PBMCs. This TCR was recovered from a human donor in good health. Some clones in this sample may be carry-over from other donors' samples. CDR3 amino acids: CASSRDRGTWGYTF. Here the CDR3 DNA reads TGCGCCAGCAGCCGGGACAGGGGGACCTGGGGCTACACCTTC.